The clone carrying this T cell receptor (beta chain) was detected a few times. These data come from a study of T cells in Graves' hyperthyroidism and ophthalmopathy. The CDR3 length is 15 residues. Trimming removed 4 bases at V and 3 bases at J, with 12 bases between. Fresh peripheral blood, 10 ml, was the source of the PBMCs. From RNA transcripts, TCR beta CDR3 regions were amplified. A set of HTBI primers served as the primers for a first-round RT-PCR of the TCR CDR3. Each CDR3 protein gets one entry after TCRdb re-called the multiplex PCR reads with MiXCR. Among 250,000 to 300,000 distinct CDR3 sequences listed, about 14% were seen once.

The receptor was isolated from a woman in her twenties or thirties with Graves' hyperthyroidism that later progressed to Graves' ophthalmopathy. The sequenced sample was blood. V usage is TRBV12-3 or TRBV12-4 and J usage is TRBJ2-2, with D possibly matching TRBD1 (5 bases). In DNA form, the CDR3 reads TGTGCCAGCAGTTCAAGACAGTTAGACACCGGGGAGCTGTTTTTT. Its protein product is CASSSRQLDTGELFF.